The 4 T cell receptor beta chains listed next were all sequenced from one sample in a study of identical twins. TCRdb passed the 5' RACE reads through MiXCR, listing each CDR3 protein once. The sample holds some 250,000 distinct CDR3 sequences, 5% to 7% seen once. These data are also associated with another study on T cells expressing NK-cell markers.

Sequencing was carried out using CD8+ T cells sorted from blood. The receptor source for this set is a woman under 30 in good health.

This clonotype was seen a handful of times. The chain carries TRBV27 and TRBJ1-5; 8 bases line up with TRBD1. Per the germline V gene, CDR1 is MNHEY and CDR2 is SMNVEV (reference sequence). This CDR3 contains 15 residues. Germline trimming cut 5 bases from V and 6 bases from J; bases unmatched to any gene: 9. The CDR3 here is CASSRTGGGGQPQHF. The CDR3 DNA follows: TGTGCCAGCAGTCGAACAGGGGGTGGGGGTCAGCCCCAGCATTTT.

This clonotype was detected a few times. The J gene is TRBJ1-1, the V gene TRBV15; perhaps TRBD1 as D (5 bases). Trimming stripped 4 bases from V and 2 bases from J, with 23 bases between. Per germline, CDR1 LNHNV and CDR2 YYDKDF (reference sequence). The CDR3 consists of 18 residues. The CDR3 loop is CATSILGGIDLHNTEAFF. As DNA, the CDR3 is TGTGCCACCAGCATTCTCGGGGGGATTGACTTGCACAACACTGAAGCTTTCTTT.

This clonotype was observed at least ten times. The gene calls are TRBV6-1 and TRBJ2-7; TRBD2 is a possible D gene (6 bases). CDR1 is MNHNS and CDR2 is SASEGT in the germline V gene. This CDR3 has 14 residues. Trimming pared 6 bases from V and 3 bases from J, leaving 15 bases between. The chain's CDR3 is CASSPRGFDYEQYF. The DNA for the CDR3 is TGTGCCAGCAGCCCTCGGGGGTTCGACTACGAGCAGTACTTC.

In its sample, this clonotype was seen a few times. The rearrangement joins TRBV27 to TRBJ1-1; a weak D match, TRBD1 (5 bases). This CDR3 spans 15 amino acids. Trimming left V 6 bases short and J 10 bases short, with 24 bases between. Germline CDR1 and CDR2: MNHEY and SMNVEV (reference sequence). CDR3 in amino acids: CASSVRDPRGLIAFF. CDR3 coding DNA: TGTGCCAGCAGCGTCCGGGACCCCCGGGGCCTAATAGCTTTCTTT.